This T cell receptor (beta chain) was captured by sequencing in a study of cytomegalovirus exposure and HLA in healthy donors. Broader study findings: Under in vitro conditions, a few CMV-associated chains were confirmed as specific for CMV antigens. High specificity and sensitivity for cytomegalovirus status were reported for the classifier. It was 160 or so TCR beta chains that were listed as cytomegalovirus-associated. TCR sequences were mostly rare, though some public TCRs occurred in many donors.

With 2 bases clipped from V and 3 bases from J, the junction kept 5 bases outside the gene matches. CDR1 and CDR2 (germline): GTSNPN, SVGIG (reference sequence). There are 15 residues in the CDR3. Some clones are missing from TCRdb's copy, which holds only in-frame ones; the method was immunoSEQ multiplex PCR. The data contain 100,000 to 120,000 clones, roughly 88% of them singletons. A word on this clone: Its matching antigen is unknown.

The sequenced sample consisted of PBMCs. This TCR was recovered from a woman younger than 45 in good health and CMV-seropositive. V and J are TRBV30 and TRBJ2-3, with 10 bases fitting TRBD2. The CDR3 bases are TGTGCCTGGAGTAGCGGGAGGGCGGAGACAGATACGCAGTATTTT. It translates to CAWSSGRAETDTQYF.